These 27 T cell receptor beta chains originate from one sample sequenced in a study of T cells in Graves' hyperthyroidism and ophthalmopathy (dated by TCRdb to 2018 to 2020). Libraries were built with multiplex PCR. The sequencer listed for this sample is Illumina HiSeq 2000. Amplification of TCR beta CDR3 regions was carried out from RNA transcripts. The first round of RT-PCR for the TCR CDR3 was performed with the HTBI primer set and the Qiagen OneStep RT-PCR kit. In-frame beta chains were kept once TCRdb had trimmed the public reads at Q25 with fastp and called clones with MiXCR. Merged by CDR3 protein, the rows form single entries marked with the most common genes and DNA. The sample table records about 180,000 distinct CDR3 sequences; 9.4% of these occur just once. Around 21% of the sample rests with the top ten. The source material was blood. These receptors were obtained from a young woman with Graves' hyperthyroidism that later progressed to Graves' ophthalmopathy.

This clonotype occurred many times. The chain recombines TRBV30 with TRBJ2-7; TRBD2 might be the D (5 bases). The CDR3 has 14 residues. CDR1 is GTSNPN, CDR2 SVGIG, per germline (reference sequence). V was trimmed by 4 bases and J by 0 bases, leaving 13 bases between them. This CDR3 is CAWTPPDSSYEQYF. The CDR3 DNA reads TGTGCCTGGACTCCCCCGGACTCCTCCTACGAGCAGTACTTC.

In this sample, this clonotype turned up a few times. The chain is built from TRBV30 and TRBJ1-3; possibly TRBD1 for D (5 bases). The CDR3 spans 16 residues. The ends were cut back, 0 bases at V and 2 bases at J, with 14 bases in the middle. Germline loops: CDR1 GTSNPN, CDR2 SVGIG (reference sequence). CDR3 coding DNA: TGTGCCTGGAGTGTACTTTCCCGGGGGGCTGGAAACACCATATATTTT. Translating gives CAWSVLSRGAGNTIYF.

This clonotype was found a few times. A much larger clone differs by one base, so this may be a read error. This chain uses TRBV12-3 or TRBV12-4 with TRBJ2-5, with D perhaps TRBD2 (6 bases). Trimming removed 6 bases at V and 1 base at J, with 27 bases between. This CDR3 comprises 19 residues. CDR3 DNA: TGTGCCAGCAGCCATTCCGGCGGAGGGGCTCGTGGACCCCAAGAGACCCAGTACTTC. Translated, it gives CASSHSGGGARGPQETQYF.

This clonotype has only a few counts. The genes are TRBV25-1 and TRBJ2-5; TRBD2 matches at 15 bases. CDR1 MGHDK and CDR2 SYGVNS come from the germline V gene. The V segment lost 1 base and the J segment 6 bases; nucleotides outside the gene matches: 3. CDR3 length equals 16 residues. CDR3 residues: CASSESGTSGRKTQYF. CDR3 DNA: TGTGCCAGCAGTGAATCCGGGACTAGCGGGAGGAAGACCCAGTACTTC.

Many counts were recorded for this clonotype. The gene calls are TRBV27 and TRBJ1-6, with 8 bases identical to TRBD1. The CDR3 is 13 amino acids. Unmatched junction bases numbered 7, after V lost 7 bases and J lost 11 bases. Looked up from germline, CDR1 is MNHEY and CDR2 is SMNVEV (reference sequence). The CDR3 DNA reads TGTGCCAGCACCACCTCAGGGGGCACACCCCTCCACTTT. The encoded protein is CASTTSGGTPLHF.

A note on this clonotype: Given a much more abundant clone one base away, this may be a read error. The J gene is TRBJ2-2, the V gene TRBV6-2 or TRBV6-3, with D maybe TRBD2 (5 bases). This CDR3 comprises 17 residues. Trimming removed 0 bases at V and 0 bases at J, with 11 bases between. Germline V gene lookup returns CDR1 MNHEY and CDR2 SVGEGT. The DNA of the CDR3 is TGTGCCAGCAGTTACTCGAGGGCGGTCGCGAACACCGGGGAGCTGTTTTTT. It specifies CASSYSRAVANTGELFF.

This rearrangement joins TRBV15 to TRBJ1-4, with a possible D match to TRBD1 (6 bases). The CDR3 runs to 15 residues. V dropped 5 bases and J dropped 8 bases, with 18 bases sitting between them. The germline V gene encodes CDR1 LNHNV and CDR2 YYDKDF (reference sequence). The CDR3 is CATSAPLQGGEKLFF. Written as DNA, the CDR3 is TGTGCCACCAGCGCACCTCTTCAAGGGGGAGAAAAACTGTTTTTT.

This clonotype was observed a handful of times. CDR3 region: CAWSVGAGTEAFF. The CDR3 nucleotides are TGTGCCTGGAGTGTCGGGGCCGGCACTGAAGCTTTCTTT. The chain has TRBV30 and TRBJ1-1, with a possible D match to TRBD1 (5 bases). V gave up 0 bases and J gave up 4 bases, with 9 bases separating them. The CDR3 covers 13 residues. Germline V lookup: CDR1 GTSNPN, CDR2 SVGIG (reference sequence).

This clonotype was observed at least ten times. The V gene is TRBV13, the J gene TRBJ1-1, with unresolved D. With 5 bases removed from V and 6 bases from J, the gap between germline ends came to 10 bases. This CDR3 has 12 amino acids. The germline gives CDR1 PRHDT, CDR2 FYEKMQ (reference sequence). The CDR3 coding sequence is TGTGCCAGCAGCCAGGCGCCTTCTGAAGCTTTCTTT. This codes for CASSQAPSEAFF.

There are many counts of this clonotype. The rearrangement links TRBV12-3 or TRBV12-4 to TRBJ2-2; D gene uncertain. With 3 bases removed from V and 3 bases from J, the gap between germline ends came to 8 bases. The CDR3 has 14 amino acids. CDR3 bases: TGTGCCAGCAGTTTCTCCAGATACACCGGGGAGCTGTTTTTT. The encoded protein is CASSFSRYTGELFF.

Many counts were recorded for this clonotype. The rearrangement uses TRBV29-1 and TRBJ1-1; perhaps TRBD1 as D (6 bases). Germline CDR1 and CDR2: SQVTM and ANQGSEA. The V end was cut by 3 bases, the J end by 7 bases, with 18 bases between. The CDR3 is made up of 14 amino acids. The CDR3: CSVDLTGRAFEAFF. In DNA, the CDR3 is TGCAGCGTTGACCTGACAGGCCGGGCTTTTGAAGCTTTCTTT.

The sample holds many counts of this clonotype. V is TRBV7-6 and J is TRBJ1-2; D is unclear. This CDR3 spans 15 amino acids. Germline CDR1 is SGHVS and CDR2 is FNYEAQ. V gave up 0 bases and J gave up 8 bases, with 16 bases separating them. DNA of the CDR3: TGTGCCAGCAGCTTAGCAGCGGGTAGGGTGGAAGGCTACACCTTC. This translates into CASSLAAGRVEGYTF.

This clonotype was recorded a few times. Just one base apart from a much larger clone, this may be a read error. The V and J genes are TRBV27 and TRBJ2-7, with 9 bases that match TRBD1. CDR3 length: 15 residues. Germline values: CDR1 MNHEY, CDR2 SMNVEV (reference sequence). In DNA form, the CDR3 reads TGTGCCGGCAGTGCGGACCGGGACAGGGCCTACGAGCAGTACTTC. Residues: CAGSADRDRAYEQYF.

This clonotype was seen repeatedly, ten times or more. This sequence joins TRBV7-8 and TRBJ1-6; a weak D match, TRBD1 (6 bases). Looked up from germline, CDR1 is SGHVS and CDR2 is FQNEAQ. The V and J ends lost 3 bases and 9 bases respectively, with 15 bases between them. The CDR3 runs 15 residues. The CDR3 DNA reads TGTGCCAGCAGCTTTCAGACAGGCGGTAGTTCACCCCTCCACTTT. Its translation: CASSFQTGGSSPLHF.

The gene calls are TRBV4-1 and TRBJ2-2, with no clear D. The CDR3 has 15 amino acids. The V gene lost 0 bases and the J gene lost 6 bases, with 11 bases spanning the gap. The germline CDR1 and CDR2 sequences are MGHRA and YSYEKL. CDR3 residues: CASSQDLGSAGELFF. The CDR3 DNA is TGCGCCAGCAGCCAAGATTTGGGGTCGGCCGGGGAGCTGTTTTTT.

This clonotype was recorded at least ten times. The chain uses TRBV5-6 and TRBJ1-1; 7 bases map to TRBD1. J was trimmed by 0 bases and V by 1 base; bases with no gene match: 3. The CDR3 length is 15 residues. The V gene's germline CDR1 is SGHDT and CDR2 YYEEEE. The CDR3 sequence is CASSLTGALNTEAFF. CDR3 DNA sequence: TGTGCCAGCAGCTTGACAGGGGCACTGAACACTGAAGCTTTCTTT.

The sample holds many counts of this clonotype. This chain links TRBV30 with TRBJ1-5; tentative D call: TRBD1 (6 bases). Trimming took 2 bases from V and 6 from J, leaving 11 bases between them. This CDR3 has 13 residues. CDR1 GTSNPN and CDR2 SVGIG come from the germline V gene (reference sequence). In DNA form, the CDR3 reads TGTGCCTGGAGTACACAGGGATTTCAGCCCCAGCATTTT. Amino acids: CAWSTQGFQPQHF.

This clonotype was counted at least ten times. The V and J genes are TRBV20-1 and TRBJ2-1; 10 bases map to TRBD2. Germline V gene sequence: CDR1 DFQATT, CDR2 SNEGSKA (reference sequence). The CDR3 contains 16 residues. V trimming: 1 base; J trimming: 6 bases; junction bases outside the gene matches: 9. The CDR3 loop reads CSARGPTSGFVNEQFF. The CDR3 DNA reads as TGCAGTGCTAGAGGCCCGACTAGCGGGTTTGTCAATGAGCAGTTCTTC.

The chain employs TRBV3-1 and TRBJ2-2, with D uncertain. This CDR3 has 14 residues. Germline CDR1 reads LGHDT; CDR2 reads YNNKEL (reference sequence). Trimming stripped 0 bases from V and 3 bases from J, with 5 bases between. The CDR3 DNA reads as TGTGCCAGCAGCCAAGAACAGCACACCGGGGAGCTGTTTTTT. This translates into CASSQEQHTGELFF.

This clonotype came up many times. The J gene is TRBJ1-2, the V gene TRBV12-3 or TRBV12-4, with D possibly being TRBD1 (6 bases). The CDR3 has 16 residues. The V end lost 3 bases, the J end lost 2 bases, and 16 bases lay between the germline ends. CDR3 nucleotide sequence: TGTGCCAGCAGTTTTCTTGGGGGCGGATTGAACTATGGCTACACCTTC. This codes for CASSFLGGGLNYGYTF.

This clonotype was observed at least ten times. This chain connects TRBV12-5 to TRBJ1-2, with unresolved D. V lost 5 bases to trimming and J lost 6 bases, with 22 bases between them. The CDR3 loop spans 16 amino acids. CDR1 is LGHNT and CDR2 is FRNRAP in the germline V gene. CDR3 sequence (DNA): TGTGCTAGTGGTCTGGGCGGGCAGAACTTCCCGGATGGCTACACCTTC. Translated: CASGLGGQNFPDGYTF.

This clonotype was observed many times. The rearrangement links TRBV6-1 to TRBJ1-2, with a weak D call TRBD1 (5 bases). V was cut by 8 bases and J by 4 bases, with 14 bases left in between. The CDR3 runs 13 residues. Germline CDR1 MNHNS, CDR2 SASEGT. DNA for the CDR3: TGTGCCAGCCACCTACTTGGGGGCTATGGCTACACCTTC. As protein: CASHLLGGYGYTF.

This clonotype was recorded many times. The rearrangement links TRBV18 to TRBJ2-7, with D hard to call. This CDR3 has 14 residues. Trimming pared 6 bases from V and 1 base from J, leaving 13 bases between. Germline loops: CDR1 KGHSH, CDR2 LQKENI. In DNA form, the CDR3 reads TGTGCCAGCTCCCCTCTCTCCCGTTCCTACGAGCAGTACTTC. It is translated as CASSPLSRSYEQYF. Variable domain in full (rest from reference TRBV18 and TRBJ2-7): NAGVMQNPRHLVRRRGQEARLRCSPMKGHSHVYWYRQLPEEGLKFMVYLQKENIIDESGMPKERFSAEFPKEGPSILRIQQVVRGDSAAYFCASSPLSRSYEQYFGPGTRLTVT.

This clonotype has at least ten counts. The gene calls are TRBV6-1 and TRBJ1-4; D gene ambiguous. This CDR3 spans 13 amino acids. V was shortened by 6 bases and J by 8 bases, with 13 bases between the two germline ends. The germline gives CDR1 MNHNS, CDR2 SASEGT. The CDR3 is CASRNWVIEKLFF. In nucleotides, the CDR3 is TGTGCCAGCAGGAATTGGGTAATCGAAAAACTGTTTTTT.

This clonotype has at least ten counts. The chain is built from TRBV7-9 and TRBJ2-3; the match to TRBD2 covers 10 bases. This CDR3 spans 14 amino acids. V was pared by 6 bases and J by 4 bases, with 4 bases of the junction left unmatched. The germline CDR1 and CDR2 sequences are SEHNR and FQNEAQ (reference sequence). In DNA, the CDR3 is TGTGCCAGCAGTCCAGCGGGGGGGCCAGATACGCAGTATTTT. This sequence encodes CASSPAGGPDTQYF. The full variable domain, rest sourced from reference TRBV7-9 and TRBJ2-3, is DTGVSQNPRHKITKRGQNVTFRCDPISEHNRLYWYRQTLGQGPEFLTYFQNEAQLEKSRLLSDRFSAERPKGSFSTLEIQRTEQGDSAMYLCASSPAGGPDTQYFGPGTRLTVL.

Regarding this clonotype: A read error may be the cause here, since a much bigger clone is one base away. CDR3: CSVGGNTHNEQFF. The DNA for the CDR3 is TGCAGCGTTGGAGGGAACACCCACAATGAGCAGTTCTTC. The genes are TRBV29-1 and TRBJ2-1; D might be TRBD2 (5 bases). Germline V lookup: CDR1 SQVTM, CDR2 ANQGSEA. The germline V and J ends were trimmed by 4 bases and 5 bases, with 12 bases remaining between them. CDR3 length: 13 residues.

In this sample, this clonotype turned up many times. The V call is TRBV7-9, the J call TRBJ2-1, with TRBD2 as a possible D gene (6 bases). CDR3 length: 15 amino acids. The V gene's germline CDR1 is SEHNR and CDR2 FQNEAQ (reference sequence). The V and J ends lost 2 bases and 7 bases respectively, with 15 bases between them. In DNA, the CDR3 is TGTGCCAGCAGCTTATCCCAGGGACTTTTTAATGAGCAGTTCTTC. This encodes CASSLSQGLFNEQFF.